These 26 T cell receptor beta chains were all obtained from the same sample, sequenced in a study of T cell responses to AZD1222 COVID-19 vaccine. The method was immunoSEQ multiplex PCR; TCRdb's version includes in-frame clones alone and lacks a portion of them. This repertoire shows 150,000 or so clones, roughly nine tenths found once; its top ten account for roughly 5%. The specimen was peripheral blood, collected on day 0 of MenACWY control vaccination. The source is an adult in good health.

The CDR3 nucleotides are TGTGCCAGCAGCCTGAAGCGGGAGAGGGATACGCAGTATTTT. It specifies CASSLKRERDTQYF. The chain recombines TRBV7-8 with TRBJ2-3; 8 nucleotides line up with TRBD2. Losses at the gene ends were 5 bases for V and 6 bases for J; bases not matched to a gene: 7. The germline CDR1 and CDR2 sequences are SGHVS and FQNEAQ. The length of the CDR3 is 14 residues.

The chain uses TRBV5-4 and TRBJ1-2; tentative D call: TRBD1 (5 bases). V was trimmed by 0 bases and J by 0 bases, leaving 15 bases between them. CDR1 and CDR2 from the germline V gene are SGHNT and YYREEE (reference sequence). The CDR3 length is 17 residues. CDR3 nucleotide sequence: TGTGCCAGCAGCTTGGCCGGGGGGTGGAGAACTAACTATGGCTACACCTTC. Translating gives CASSLAGGWRTNYGYTF. The full variable domain, rest sourced from reference TRBV5-4 and TRBJ1-2, is ETGVTQSPTHLIKTRGQQVTLRCSSQSGHNTVSWYQQALGQGPQFIFQYYREEENGRGNFPPRFSGLQFPNYSSELNVNALELDDSALYLCASSLAGGWRTNYGYTFGSGTRLTVV.

This clone was detected once. The chain has TRBV11-3 and TRBJ2-7, with TRBD2 matching over 9 bases. Germline CDR1 reads SGHNT; CDR2 reads YENEEA. V shed 4 bases, J shed 7 bases, and the junction held 11 bases outside the gene matches. The CDR3 has 15 residues. The CDR3 nucleotides read TGTGCCAGCAGCTCTGTCGGGGCTAGCGGGGCAGAGCAGTACTTC. Protein sequence: CASSSVGASGAEQYF.

The chain links TRBV6-5 to TRBJ1-2; D not certain. V lost 5 bases to trimming and J lost 8 bases, with 18 bases between them. The CDR3 spans 14 residues. CDR1 MNHEY and CDR2 SVGAGI come from the germline V gene. CDR3 loop: CASSKDNRPEGYTF. The CDR3 bases are TGTGCCAGCAGTAAGGATAACAGACCGGAGGGCTACACCTTC.

The table lists this clone with a count of one. The chain is built from TRBV7-9 and TRBJ1-6; no reliable D call. The CDR3 sequence is 14 residues long. Germline loops: CDR1 SEHNR, CDR2 FQNEAQ (reference sequence). V was cut by 1 base and J by 10 bases, with 11 bases left in between. The CDR3 reads CASSLGGEASPLHF. The CDR3 DNA follows: TGTGCCAGCAGCTTAGGAGGAGAGGCATCACCCCTCCACTTT.

This sequence joins TRBV11-3 and TRBJ1-2, with D possibly TRBD1 on 5 matching bases. Trimming stripped 2 bases from V and 0 bases from J, with 13 bases between. This CDR3 region has 16 residues. Germline CDR1 reads SGHNT; CDR2 reads YENEEA. This CDR3 reads CASSLRGKRANYGYTF. The CDR3 DNA is TGTGCCAGCAGCTTACGGGGGAAAAGAGCTAACTATGGCTACACCTTC. Full variable domain (remainder filled in from reference TRBV11-3 and TRBJ1-2): EAGVVQSPRYKIIEKKQPVAFWCNPISGHNTLYWYLQNLGQGPELLIRYENEEAVDDSQLPKDRFSAERLKGVDSTLKIQPAELGDSAVYLCASSLRGKRANYGYTFGSGTRLTVV.

This chain links TRBV25-1 with TRBJ1-2; D ambiguous. Germline lookup yields CDR1 MGHDK and CDR2 SYGVNS. The CDR3 contains 14 residues. Trimming took 2 bases from V and 4 from J, leaving 11 bases between them. The DNA for the CDR3 is TGTGCCAGCAGTGAAATGGGCAGCTCCTATGGCTACACCTTC. Translated: CASSEMGSSYGYTF.

The chain carries TRBV5-1 and TRBJ2-5; D tentatively reads TRBD1 or TRBD2 (5 bases each). The CDR3 length is 21 residues. Germline V gene data show CDR1 as SGHRS and CDR2 as YFSETQ. V gave up 0 bases and J gave up 10 bases, with 37 bases separating them. In DNA form, the CDR3 reads TGCGCCAGCAGCTTGGCCCTGGTAAGACAGCTACTTGGGGTGTGGGAGAATGGCCAGTACTTC. Translating it yields CASSLALVRQLLGVWENGQYF.

V is TRBV7-9 and J is TRBJ1-4; TRBD1 agrees at 8 bases. Trimming cost V 11 bases and J 5 bases; bases outside gene matches: 4. Germline CDR1 reads SEHNR; CDR2 reads FQNEAQ (reference sequence). The CDR3 is 12 residues long. The CDR3 bases are TGTGCCGGAGGACAGGGCAATGAAAAACTGTTTTTT. Translation: CAGGQGNEKLFF.

The genes are TRBV9 and TRBJ2-1; D not resolved. Between the trimmed V and J ends, which lost 0 bases and 0 bases, there was a span of 10 bases. This CDR3 is 16 amino acids long. The germline CDR1 and CDR2 sequences are SGDLS and YYNGEE. CDR3 DNA sequence: TGTGCCAGCAGCGTAGCAGGACGCGGCTCCTACAATGAGCAGTTCTTC. Protein sequence: CASSVAGRGSYNEQFF.

This clone occurred a few times. This sequence joins TRBV7-2 and TRBJ1-2; 8 positions match TRBD1. Germline V CDR1 and CDR2: SGHTA, FQGNSA. The CDR3 has 15 amino acids. J was trimmed by 5 bases and V by 1 base; bases with no gene match: 6. In DNA, the CDR3 is TGTGCCAGCAGCTTAGATCAGGGGGCCGCGTATGGCTACACCTTC. Translated, it gives CASSLDQGAAYGYTF.

The chain uses TRBV6-1 and TRBJ1-4; D remains ambiguous. CDR1 is MNHNS, CDR2 SASEGT, per germline. V lost 0 bases to trimming and J lost 6 bases, with 8 bases between them. The CDR3 runs 14 residues. The CDR3 is CASSEAGFYEKLFF. CDR3 nucleotides: TGTGCCAGCAGTGAAGCTGGTTTTTATGAAAAACTGTTTTTT.

V and J are TRBV20-1 and TRBJ2-1; D gene ambiguous. This CDR3 has 9 residues. Germline CDR1 and CDR2: DFQATT and SNEGSKA (reference sequence). Between the trimmed V and J ends, which lost 7 bases and 6 bases, there was a span of 4 bases. The DNA of the CDR3 is TGCAGTGTGGCCAATGAGCAGTTCTTC. Translating it yields CSVANEQFF.

V and J are TRBV3-1 (or the pseudogene TRBV3-2) and TRBJ2-1; a weak D match, TRBD2 (5 bases). Trimming removed 5 bases at V and 4 bases at J, with 9 bases between. CDR1 is LGHDT and CDR2 is YNNKEL in the germline V gene (reference sequence). The CDR3 runs to 13 residues. Here the CDR3 reads CASSNTRYNEQFF. Written as DNA, the CDR3 is TGTGCCAGCAGCAACACTAGGTACAATGAGCAGTTCTTC.

This rearrangement joins TRBV5-1 to TRBJ2-3; no definite D call. V lost 7 bases to trimming and J lost 6 bases, with 9 bases between them. CDR1 and CDR2 (germline): SGHRS, YFSETQ. The CDR3 spans 11 residues. CDR3 region: CASLGFDTQYF. The CDR3 region has the DNA TGCGCCAGCCTGGGCTTCGATACGCAGTATTTT.

This sequence joins TRBV7-9 and TRBJ2-7; the match to TRBD2 covers 9 bases. The CDR3 length is 17 residues. V lost 5 bases to trimming and J lost 7 bases; unmatched junction nucleotides: 18. Germline CDR1 and CDR2: SEHNR and FQNEAQ (reference sequence). CDR3 residues: CASSQMGLAGVEWEQYF. DNA for the CDR3: TGTGCCAGCAGCCAGATGGGACTAGCAGGGGTGGAGTGGGAGCAGTACTTC.

This rearrangement joins TRBV19 to TRBJ1-1, with D possibly matching TRBD1 (6 bases). Between the trimmed V and J ends, which lost 3 bases and 3 bases, there was a span of 11 bases. Germline loops: CDR1 LNHDA, CDR2 SQIVND (reference sequence). The CDR3 runs to 14 residues. The CDR3 region has the DNA TGTGCCAGTAGTATCGGGGGCTCGGACACTGAAGCTTTCTTT. Amino acid sequence: CASSIGGSDTEAFF. Combining the CDR3 with reference TRBV19 and TRBJ1-1 gives the whole variable domain DGGITQSPKYLFRKEGQNVTLSCEQNLNHDAMYWYRQDPGQGLRLIYYSQIVNDFQKGDIAEGYSVSREKKESFPLTVTSAQKNPTAFYLCASSIGGSDTEAFFGQGTRLTVV.

V is TRBV5-6 and J is TRBJ2-7; the match to TRBD1 covers 8 bases. Trimming took 1 base from V and 4 from J; bases not matched to a gene: 7. The germline V gene has CDR1 SGHDT and CDR2 YYEEEE. The CDR3 runs 15 residues. CDR3 amino acids: CASSLKTGEVYEQYV. The CDR3 DNA reads TGTGCCAGCAGCTTGAAGACAGGGGAAGTTTACGAGCAGTACGTC.

This clone was counted a single time. This chain joins TRBV6-5 and TRBJ1-1, with 8 bases identical to TRBD1. The CDR3 extends over 14 amino acids. The germline CDR1 and CDR2 sequences are MNHEY and SVGAGI. The J segment lost 1 base and the V segment lost 6 bases, leaving 4 bases of the junction unmatched. This CDR3 is CASRRDRRNTEAFF. The CDR3 DNA follows: TGTGCCAGCAGGAGGGACAGGAGGAACACTGAAGCTTTCTTT.

This clone was seen only once. V usage is TRBV28 and J usage is TRBJ1-1; unclear D gene. V lost 5 bases and J 0 bases, leaving 16 bases between the germline ends. CDR1 and CDR2 (germline): MDHEN, SYDVKM. The length of the CDR3 is 16 residues. CDR3 DNA sequence: TGTGCCAGCAGTACCGTTGATTGGTTCATGAACACTGAAGCTTTCTTT. Amino acid sequence: CASSTVDWFMNTEAFF.

J is TRBJ2-3 and V is TRBV9; the D gene could be TRBD1 or TRBD2 (6 bases each). The CDR3 has 15 residues. The ends were cut back, 3 bases at V and 3 bases at J, with 14 bases in the middle. Germline V gene data show CDR1 as SGDLS and CDR2 as YYNGEE. For the CDR3, the DNA is TGTGCCAGCAGCGGGGGGGCCTTCCGGACAGATACGCAGTATTTT. Its protein product is CASSGGAFRTDTQYF.

The J gene is TRBJ2-5, the V gene TRBV11-3; tentative D call: TRBD2 (6 bases). Germline loops: CDR1 SGHNT, CDR2 YENEEA. Deletions cut 1 base from V and 5 bases from J, with 14 bases between. The CDR3 loop spans 15 amino acids. CDR3 loop: CASSLAGGEVETQYF. The CDR3 coding sequence is TGTGCCAGCAGCTTAGCAGGCGGGGAGGTGGAGACCCAGTACTTC.

V is TRBV6-5 and J is TRBJ2-3; 8 nucleotides match TRBD2. Losses at the gene ends were 11 bases for V and 4 bases for J; bases not matched to a gene: 8. The germline V gene encodes CDR1 MNHEY and CDR2 SVGAGI. The CDR3 extends over 13 amino acids. The CDR3 DNA reads as TGTGCCTCGGGGGGGGTTACGGCAGATACGCAGTATTTT. Residues: CASGGVTADTQYF.

The count of this clone is one. The chain employs TRBV11-2 and TRBJ1-2; no reliable D call. V lost 1 base and J lost 2, with 11 bases in between. Germline CDR1 is SGHAT and CDR2 is FQNNGV. This CDR3 contains 15 residues. The CDR3 reads CASSLAQERNYGYTF. The CDR3 DNA reads as TGTGCCAGCAGCTTAGCCCAGGAGCGCAACTATGGCTACACCTTC.

J is TRBJ2-7 and V is TRBV5-1; 8 bases map to TRBD1. The J segment lost 2 bases and the V segment lost 2 bases, leaving 3 bases of the junction unmatched. This CDR3 comprises 14 residues. Looked up from germline, CDR1 is SGHRS and CDR2 is YFSETQ. As DNA, the CDR3 is TGCGCCAGCAGCTTCCGGGACAGGACCTACGAGCAGTACTTC. Encoded protein: CASSFRDRTYEQYF. The full variable domain, with the rest looked up from reference TRBV5-1 and TRBJ2-7, is KAGVTQTPRYLIKTRGQQVTLSCSPISGHRSVSWYQQTPGQGLQFLFEYFSETQRNKGNFPGRFSGRQFSNSRSEMNVSTLELGDSALYLCASSFRDRTYEQYFGPGTRLTVT.

The genes are TRBV19 and TRBJ1-2; 7 bases fit TRBD1. The V gene's germline CDR1 is LNHDA and CDR2 SQIVND (reference sequence). J was trimmed by 4 bases and V by 8 bases; bases with no gene match: 7. The CDR3 covers 13 residues. This CDR3 reads CASGGQESYGYTF. CDR3 nucleotides: TGTGCCAGTGGCGGACAGGAGTCCTATGGCTACACCTTC.